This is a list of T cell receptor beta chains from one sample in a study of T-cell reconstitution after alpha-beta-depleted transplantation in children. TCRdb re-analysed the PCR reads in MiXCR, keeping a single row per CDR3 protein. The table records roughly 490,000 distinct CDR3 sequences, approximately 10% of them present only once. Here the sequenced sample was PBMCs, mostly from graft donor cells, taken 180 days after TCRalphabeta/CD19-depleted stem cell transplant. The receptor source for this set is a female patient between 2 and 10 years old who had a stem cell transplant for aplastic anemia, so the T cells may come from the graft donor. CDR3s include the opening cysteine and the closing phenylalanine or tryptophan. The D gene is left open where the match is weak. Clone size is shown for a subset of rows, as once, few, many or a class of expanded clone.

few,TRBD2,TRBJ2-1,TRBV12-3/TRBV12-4,TGTGCCAGCAGTTTAATCGGCGGGAGTCTTAATGAGCAGTTCTTC,CASSLIGGSLNEQFF
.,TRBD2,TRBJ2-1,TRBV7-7,TGTGCCAGCAGCTTATCTGGGGGAGGGCCCAATGAGCAGTTCTTC,CASSLSGGGPNEQFF
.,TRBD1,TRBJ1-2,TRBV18,TGTGCCAGCTCACCGCAACAGGGGGCGCGTGGCTACACCTTC,CASSPQQGARGYTF
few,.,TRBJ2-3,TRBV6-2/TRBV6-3,TGTGCCAGCAGTTACTCGATTTTGCTGGGTCCATTCCCCCCTAGCACAGATACGCAGTATTTT,CASSYSILLGPFPPSTDTQYF
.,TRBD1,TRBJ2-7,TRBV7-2,TGTGCCAGCAGACCATTTACGGGACAGGCCTACGAGCAGTACTTC,CASRPFTGQAYEQYF
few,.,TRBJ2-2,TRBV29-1,TGCAGCGTTGCCCGGGGGACAGCCCACACCGGGGAGCTGTTTTTT,CSVARGTAHTGELFF
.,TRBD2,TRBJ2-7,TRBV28,TGTGCCAGCAGACAACTAGCGGGAGGGCCCTACGAGCAGTACTTC,CASRQLAGGPYEQYF
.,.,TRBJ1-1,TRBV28,TGTGCCAGCAGTTTTGTTCGTGAAGCTTTCTTT,CASSFVREAFF
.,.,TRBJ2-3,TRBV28,TGTGCCACCAACAGAGGAGGAAAGAGACAGGCTAGCACAGATACGCAGTATTTT,CATNRGGKRQASTDTQYF
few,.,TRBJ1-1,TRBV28,TGTGCCAGCAGTTTATCCCTGGGGGGGTCCGACACTGAAGCTTTCTTT,CASSLSLGGSDTEAFF
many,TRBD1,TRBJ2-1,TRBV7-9,TGTGCCAGCAGCTTAGAATTGGGACAGGGTGGAGGTAATGAGCAGTTCTTC,CASSLELGQGGGNEQFF
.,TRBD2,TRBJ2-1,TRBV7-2,TGTGCCAGCAGCTTAGTTTCAGCGGGAGGGCCGGGGAATGAGCAGTTCTTC,CASSLVSAGGPGNEQFF
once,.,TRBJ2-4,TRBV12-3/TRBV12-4,TGTGCCAGCAGTTCAGGGAGATTAGCCAAAAACATTCAGTACTTC,CASSSGRLAKNIQYF
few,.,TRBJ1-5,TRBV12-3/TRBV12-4,TGTGCCAGCAGTTTGAAGGGTAAGGTTCAGCCCCAGCATTTT,CASSLKGKVQPQHF
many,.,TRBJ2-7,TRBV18,TGTGCCACCTCAAGACAGACCTACGAGCAGTACTTC,CATSRQTYEQYF
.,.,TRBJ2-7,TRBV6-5,TGTGCCAGCAGTTACTCATCCGGACTCCCTTCCTACGAGCAGTACTTC,CASSYSSGLPSYEQYF
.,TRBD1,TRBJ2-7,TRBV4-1,TGCGCCAGCAGCCAAGTGGACAGGATCCACGAGCAGTACTTC,CASSQVDRIHEQYF
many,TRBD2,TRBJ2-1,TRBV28,TGTGCCAGCAGTTATCAAATAGCGGGAGAGTTTTCTATGGGGCATGAGCAGTTCTTC,CASSYQIAGEFSMGHEQFF
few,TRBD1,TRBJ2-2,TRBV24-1,TGTGCCACCAGTGATTCGGACAGGGGGGACACCGGGGAGCTGTTTTTT,CATSDSDRGDTGELFF
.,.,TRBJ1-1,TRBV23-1,TGCGCCAGCAGTCAATCGGCCTGGGTCACTTTCATGAACACTGAAGCTTTCTTT,CASSQSAWVTFMNTEAFF
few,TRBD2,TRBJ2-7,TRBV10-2,TGCGCCAGCAGTTTAGGGACTAGCGGGAGATACGAGCAGTACTTC,CASSLGTSGRYEQYF
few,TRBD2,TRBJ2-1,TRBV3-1,TGTGCCAGCAGCCAAGGGTGGACTAGCGGGGTGTTTTACAATGAGCAGTTCTTC,CASSQGWTSGVFYNEQFF
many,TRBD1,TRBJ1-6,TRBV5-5,TGTGCCAGCAGGGACAGGGAGCGGTCACCCCTCCACTTT,CASRDRERSPLHF
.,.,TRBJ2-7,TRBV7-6,TGTGCCAGCAGCAAAGCCCTAGGGGACGAGCAGTACTTC,CASSKALGDEQYF
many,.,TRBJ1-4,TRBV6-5,TGTGCCAGCGGCTGGTCGGGGGGGAATGAAAAACTGTTTTTT,CASGWSGGNEKLFF